These 10 T cell receptor beta chains share one sample of origin, sequenced in a study of T cell changes during pregnancy in multiple sclerosis. The data were produced by immunoSEQ multiplex PCR, yet TCRdb's version contains in-frame clones alone and is incomplete. Here the sample spans 38,000 or so clones, 75% to 95% being singletons. Sequencing was performed on CD4+ T cells from peripheral blood mononuclear cells, taken in the third trimester of pregnancy. Every receptor here comes from a female donor with multiple sclerosis, enrolled in a pregnancy study.

The rearrangement links TRBV6-1 to TRBJ1-2; D unclear. Per the germline V gene, CDR1 is MNHNS and CDR2 is SASEGT. The CDR3 length is 11 residues. Trimming cost V 3 bases and J 5 bases, with 4 bases left between them. The CDR3 nucleotides are TGTGCCAGCAGTGACATTTATGGCTACACCTTC. Translating gives CASSDIYGYTF.

This clone was counted a single time. This rearrangement joins TRBV9 to TRBJ2-1; D is undetermined. CDR1 and CDR2 (germline): SGDLS, YYNGEE. The CDR3 runs to 15 residues. The germline V and J ends were trimmed by 4 bases and 3 bases, with 14 bases remaining between them. In DNA form, the CDR3 reads TGTGCCAGCAGCCTCGGAGTACTGGGCTACAATGAGCAGTTCTTC. This translates into CASSLGVLGYNEQFF. Based on the CDR3 plus reference TRBV9 and TRBJ2-1, the full variable domain is DSGVTQTPKHLITATGQRVTLRCSPRSGDLSVYWYQQSLDQGLQFLIQYYNGEERAKGNILERFSAQQFPDLHSELNLSSLELGDSALYFCASSLGVLGYNEQFFGPGTRLTVL.

This rearrangement joins TRBV7-3 to TRBJ2-3, with D perhaps TRBD2 (5 bases). Germline assignment: CDR1 SGHTA and CDR2 FQGTGA. The germline V and J ends were trimmed by 6 bases and 4 bases, with 11 bases remaining between them. The CDR3 sequence is 13 residues long. CDR3 region: CASRPNGADTQYF. In nucleotides, the CDR3 is TGTGCCAGCAGACCTAACGGGGCAGATACGCAGTATTTT.

The J gene is TRBJ2-3, the V gene TRBV5-4; a weak D match, TRBD2 (6 bases). The germline CDR1 and CDR2 sequences are SGHNT and YYREEE (reference sequence). The V end lost 3 bases, the J end lost 6 bases, and 17 bases lay between the germline ends. The CDR3 contains 15 residues. CDR3 sequence: CASSSPGGPGDTQYF. The CDR3 DNA sequence: TGTGCCAGCAGCTCCCCCGGAGGGCCGGGTGATACGCAGTATTTT. Complete variable domain (other parts from reference TRBV5-4 and TRBJ2-3): ETGVTQSPTHLIKTRGQQVTLRCSSQSGHNTVSWYQQALGQGPQFIFQYYREEENGRGNFPPRFSGLQFPNYSSELNVNALELDDSALYLCASSSPGGPGDTQYFGPGTRLTVL.

This chain's CDR3 is CSVGLRGGEQFF. For the CDR3, the DNA is TGCAGCGTTGGTCTTCGGGGTGGTGAGCAGTTCTTC. J is TRBJ2-1 and V is TRBV29-1, with D perhaps TRBD2 (5 bases). The V gene lost 4 bases and the J gene lost 9 bases, with 13 bases spanning the gap. The CDR3 spans 12 residues. In germline, CDR1 is SQVTM, CDR2 ANQGSEA.

The rearrangement uses TRBV27 and TRBJ2-7, with TRBD1 identical over 8 bases. V gave up 0 bases and J gave up 4 bases; unmatched junction bases: 5. Germline V gene data show CDR1 as MNHEY and CDR2 as SMNVEV (reference sequence). The CDR3 length is 15 residues. CDR3 region: CASSLSGQVTYEQYF. CDR3 sequence (DNA): TGTGCCAGCAGTTTATCGGGACAGGTGACGTACGAGCAGTACTTC.

V and J are TRBV30 and TRBJ1-1; TRBD1 aligns across 8 bases. CDR3 length: 15 amino acids. Germline lookup yields CDR1 GTSNPN and CDR2 SVGIG (reference sequence). The V gene end was trimmed by 2 bases and the J gene end by 4 bases; junction bases not matched to a gene: 9. DNA for the CDR3: TGTGCCTGGAGTCAGTTTCGACAGGGGAGCACTGAAGCTTTCTTT. Encoded protein: CAWSQFRQGSTEAFF.

The V call is TRBV9, the J call TRBJ1-3; 7 bases line up with TRBD1. Per the germline V gene, CDR1 is SGDLS and CDR2 is YYNGEE. V lost 2 bases to trimming and J lost 0 bases; unmatched junction nucleotides: 2. There are 15 residues in the CDR3. CDR3 loop: CASSVRQGSGNTIYF. The CDR3 DNA follows: TGTGCCAGCAGCGTCCGACAGGGCTCTGGAAACACCATATATTTT.

This clone was observed a handful of times. The V gene is TRBV6-5, the J gene TRBJ1-1; TRBD1 might be the D (6 bases). Germline V gives CDR1 MNHEY, CDR2 SVGAGI. The V and J ends lost 6 bases and 12 bases respectively, with 14 bases between them. The length of the CDR3 is 11 residues. The CDR3 sequence is CASSRRTATFF. DNA for the CDR3: TGTGCCAGCAGCCGAAGGACAGCAACTTTCTTT.

This clone appeared once. The chain employs TRBV7-2 and TRBJ1-1, with a tentative D call TRBD1 (6 bases). The CDR3 spans 13 residues. The ends were cut back, 5 bases at V and 5 bases at J, with 12 bases in the middle. In germline, CDR1 is SGHTA, CDR2 FQGNSA. CDR3 in amino acids: CASSTGQRTEAFF. Written as DNA, the CDR3 is TGTGCCAGCAGCACCGGACAGCGGACTGAAGCTTTCTTT.